The rows below give T cell receptor beta chains drawn from one sample of a study of cytomegalovirus exposure and HLA in healthy donors. Measured with immunoSEQ multiplex PCR; TCRdb has only the in-frame clones, and not every one. The table includes approximately 100,000 clones, 85% detected once. Sequencing was carried out using PBMCs. The receptors originated from a man aged 25-45 years in good health and CMV-seronegative. CDR3s leave out the opening cysteine and the closing phenylalanine or tryptophan.

V gene,J gene,CDR3 protein
TRBV7-8,TRBJ1-2,ASSLTVGQGAQGYT
TRBV6-5,TRBJ2-7,ASSYLVGSYEQY
TRBV6-5,TRBJ2-2,ASSAGTKNTGELF
TRBV9,TRBJ1-5,ASSVVGWPSNQPQH
TRBV5-6,TRBJ1-5,ASSGGAFNQPQH
TRBV7-9,TRBJ1-2,ASSLGLGYT
TRBV4-1,TRBJ2-3,ASSQGRGDTQY
TRBV6-6,TRBJ2-7,ASVERGGVYYEQY
TRBV5-1,TRBJ1-1,ASRDRGIGRTEAF
TRBV23-1,TRBJ2-5,ASSKGDQETQY
TRBV27,TRBJ1-5,ASSSLSDIYNQPQH
TRBV7-8,TRBJ2-1,ASSVDYYNEQF
TRBV2,TRBJ1-5,ASSEELVSNQPQH
TRBV5-8,TRBJ2-3,ASSLGLAGATDTQY